In its sample, the clone carrying this T cell receptor beta chain was seen a few times. What it binds is unknown. The repertoire was sequenced with immunoSEQ multiplex PCR; TCRdb's copy has only in-frame clones and lacks some. The table has several thousand clones, about 89% seen once. This specimen belongs to a study of PD-1 blockade in classical Hodgkin lymphoma. Across the study: Nivolumab was given intravenously to patients at 3 mg/kg every 2 weeks. Study findings and constraints: Underlying causes for the observed repertoire differences were not defined, possibly disease activity or prior therapy.

Per the germline V gene, CDR1 is MNHNS and CDR2 is SASEGT. V lost 7 bases and J 3 bases, leaving 12 bases between the germline ends. CDR3 length equals 13 residues. Time point described: cycle 4 day 1 (C4D1), after five to seven weeks of nivolumab. Relapse after autologous stem cell transplantation occurred in every patient, and brentuximab vedotin exposure varied. Magnetic negative selection purified CD4+ T cells from thawed PBMCs. This specimen was CD4+ T cells from blood, taken before the fourth cycle of nivolumab. The sequence derives from a human donor with classical Hodgkin lymphoma. The chain joins TRBV6-1 to TRBJ1-2; no reliable D call. Here the CDR3 DNA reads TGTGCCAGCAATCCTCTCACTTACTATGGCTACACCTTC. It codes for CASNPLTYYGYTF.